The 19 T cell receptor beta chains in this list originate from one sample, sequenced in a study of cytomegalovirus exposure and HLA in healthy donors (TCRdb year 2017). The library was generated by the immunoSEQ multiplex PCR assay. The multiplex PCR relied on a mix of 60 forward primers for TCR Vbeta segments and 13 reverse primers for TCR Jbeta segments. This immuneACCESS table, as held by TCRdb, lists in-frame sequences with V and J called but not all clones. Of the missing ones, under half trace to an unresolved V gene in checked studies; the others have no known cause. In this sample the table shows 200,000 to 250,000 clones, roughly 80% of which occur a single time. Together, the top ten hold roughly 1.6% of the sample. Sequenced input: PBMCs. Every receptor here comes from a man between 50 and 59 years old in good health and CMV-seronegative.

This clone was counted between two and nine times. V is TRBV10-3 and J is TRBJ2-1; possibly TRBD2 for D (6 bases). Per the germline V gene, CDR1 is ENHRY and CDR2 is SYGVKD. V lost 0 bases, J lost 7 bases, and 13 bases lay in between. This CDR3 contains 15 residues. In DNA form, the CDR3 reads TGTGCCATCAGTGAGTCGGGAGGACAAATAAATGAGCAGTTCTTC. Translation: CAISESGGQINEQFF.

J is TRBJ2-3 and V is TRBV27; 7 nucleotides line up with TRBD2. This CDR3 comprises 13 residues. Unmatched junction bases numbered 9, after V lost 11 bases and J lost 4 bases. Germline assignment: CDR1 MNHEY and CDR2 SMNVEV (reference sequence). The CDR3 sequence is CAGAGDRPDTQYF. The CDR3 region has the DNA TGTGCCGGCGCGGGAGATCGGCCAGATACGCAGTATTTT.

The chain links TRBV7-3 to TRBJ1-2; 8 bases are a match to TRBD1. Germline loops: CDR1 SGHTA, CDR2 FQGTGA. V lost 3 bases, J lost 4 bases, and 1 base stayed unmatched. The CDR3 loop spans 13 amino acids. The CDR3 region has the DNA TGTGCCAGCAGCTTGACAGGGGCCTATGGCTACACCTTC. It encodes CASSLTGAYGYTF.

This rearrangement joins TRBV7-2 to TRBJ1-1; 7 bases map to TRBD1. Germline CDR1 is SGHTA and CDR2 is FQGNSA. This CDR3 region has 15 residues. After removal of 2 bases from V and 7 bases from J, the junction contained 10 bases not matched to a gene. The CDR3 protein is CASSLSQGGPYEAFF. The DNA for the CDR3 is TGTGCCAGCAGCTTATCTCAGGGGGGCCCCTATGAAGCTTTCTTT.

The chain has TRBV30 and TRBJ1-4; perhaps TRBD1 as D (5 bases). This CDR3 contains 12 residues. Per germline, CDR1 GTSNPN and CDR2 SVGIG (reference sequence). Trimming pared 1 base from V and 7 bases from J, leaving 7 bases between. The CDR3, as DNA: TGTGCCTGGAGTGGAAGGGGTGAAAAACTGTTTTTT. This encodes CAWSGRGEKLFF.

The V and J genes are TRBV6-9 and TRBJ1-1, with 7 bases aligning to TRBD1. Per the germline V gene, CDR1 is MNHGY and CDR2 is SVAAGI. J was trimmed by 1 base and V by 6 bases; bases with no gene match: 5. The CDR3 runs to 14 residues. CDR3 DNA: TGTGCCAGCAGAAGGGGGCACCCGAACACTGAAGCTTTCTTT. Residues: CASRRGHPNTEAFF.

This chain links TRBV20-1 with TRBJ2-1, with D perhaps TRBD1 (6 bases). Germline assignment: CDR1 DFQATT and CDR2 SNEGSKA (reference sequence). The CDR3 runs to 11 residues. The germline V and J ends were trimmed by 5 bases and 9 bases, with 11 bases remaining between them. CDR3 bases: TGCAGTGCTCCCGACAGGAGTGAGCAGTTCTTC. Translating it yields CSAPDRSEQFF.

V usage is TRBV28 and J usage is TRBJ2-1; TRBD1 aligns across 9 bases. Unmatched junction bases numbered 5, after V lost 6 bases and J lost 5 bases. The CDR3 spans 14 residues. Germline assignment: CDR1 MDHEN and CDR2 SYDVKM. Here the CDR3 reads CASRPGQGDNEQFF. CDR3 sequence (DNA): TGTGCCAGCAGACCGGGACAGGGAGACAATGAGCAGTTCTTC.

V is TRBV6-6 and J is TRBJ1-2; no definite D call. Germline lookup yields CDR1 MNHNY and CDR2 SVGAGI (reference sequence). This CDR3 has 11 residues. V was pared by 5 bases and J by 2 bases, with 3 bases between. The CDR3 DNA reads as TGTGCCAGCAGTCCGAACTATGGCTACACCTTC. The encoded protein is CASSPNYGYTF.

This clone occurred once. This chain links TRBV18 with TRBJ2-7; 8 nucleotides agree with TRBD1. There are 15 residues in the CDR3. Germline CDR1 and CDR2: KGHSH and LQKENI. Trimming cost V 8 bases and J 6 bases; bases outside gene matches: 15. This CDR3 is CASLHRQGAGVEQYF. In nucleotides, the CDR3 is TGTGCCAGCCTACATCGTCAGGGGGCAGGGGTCGAGCAGTACTTC.

The chain combines TRBV7-3 with TRBJ2-2; the match to TRBD2 covers 7 bases. V trimming: 5 bases; J trimming: 0 bases; junction bases outside the gene matches: 0. There are 14 residues in the CDR3. Germline assignment: CDR1 SGHTA and CDR2 FQGTGA. In nucleotides, the CDR3 is TGTGCCAGCAGCGGACTAGCGAACACCGGGGAGCTGTTTTTT. Amino acids: CASSGLANTGELFF.

The chain links TRBV7-2 to TRBJ2-2; maybe TRBD1 (5 bases). Between the trimmed V and J ends, which lost 5 bases and 13 bases, there was a span of 14 bases. This CDR3 region has 12 residues. Germline V lookup: CDR1 SGHTA, CDR2 FQGNSA. The CDR3: CASSQGPNGLFF. CDR3 nucleotides: TGTGCCAGCAGCCAGGGTCCCAATGGGCTGTTTTTT. The full variable domain, in which reference TRBV7-2 and TRBJ2-2 provide the parts outside the CDR3, is GAGVSQSPSNKVTEKGKDVELRCDPISGHTALYWYRQSLGQGLEFLIYFQGNSAPDKSGLPSDRFSAERTGGSVSTLTIQRTQQEDSAVYLCASSQGPNGLFFGEGSRLTVL.

This clone showed up just a few times. J is TRBJ2-6 and V is TRBV19, with TRBD2 as a possible D gene (5 bases). Germline values: CDR1 LNHDA, CDR2 SQIVND (reference sequence). Trimming took off 3 bases at V and 2 bases at J, with 8 bases between the two ends. This CDR3 spans 15 amino acids. CDR3 sequence: CASSIRTPGANVLTF. The CDR3 DNA reads as TGTGCCAGTAGTATCCGGACTCCTGGGGCCAACGTCCTGACTTTC.

This clone turned up a few times. The J gene is TRBJ2-1, the V gene TRBV6-1, with TRBD1 matching over 11 bases. In germline, CDR1 is MNHNS, CDR2 SASEGT. J gave up 7 bases and V 6 bases, and 8 bases lay outside the gene matches. The CDR3 runs to 15 residues. CDR3 protein: CASRIGQGAGNEQFF. CDR3 sequence (DNA): TGTGCCAGCAGAATAGGACAGGGGGCTGGGAATGAGCAGTTCTTC.

This chain connects TRBV25-1 to TRBJ2-5; TRBD1 agrees at 7 bases. J was trimmed by 4 bases and V by 5 bases; bases with no gene match: 4. The CDR3 is made up of 13 amino acids. CDR1 is MGHDK and CDR2 is SYGVNS in the germline V gene. In DNA form, the CDR3 reads TGTGCCAGCAGTCGCCGGGACAGAGAGACCCAGTACTTC. Encoded protein: CASSRRDRETQYF.

In its sample, this clone was seen once. The chain combines TRBV7-9 with TRBJ2-3; 8 nucleotides match TRBD2. The trim removed 0 bases at V and 4 bases at J, leaving 9 bases unmatched. CDR3 length: 17 residues. Germline loops: CDR1 SEHNR, CDR2 FQNEAQ (reference sequence). For the CDR3, the DNA is TGTGCCAGCAGCTTAGCGCCAGCGGGAGTCGGGCCAGATACGCAGTATTTT. This sequence encodes CASSLAPAGVGPDTQYF.

The rearrangement links TRBV11-2 to TRBJ2-2, with D perhaps TRBD1 (5 bases). CDR1 is SGHAT, CDR2 FQNNGV, per germline. V lost 1 base and J 6 bases, leaving 12 bases between the germline ends. The CDR3 is 15 residues long. The CDR3 DNA follows: TGTGCCAGCAGCTTAGGGGGCGCTAGGTCCGGGGAGCTGTTTTTT. As protein: CASSLGGARSGELFF.

This clone was detected once. V and J are TRBV4-2 and TRBJ1-1, with 7 nucleotides matching TRBD1. Germline trimming cut 0 bases from V and 3 bases from J; bases unmatched to any gene: 4. The CDR3 consists of 15 residues. Per the germline V gene, CDR1 is LGHNA and CDR2 is YNFKEQ. The CDR3 here is CASSQDGRGYTEAFF. CDR3 bases: TGTGCCAGCAGCCAAGACGGCAGGGGGTACACTGAAGCTTTCTTT.

The chain links TRBV19 to TRBJ2-5, with D perhaps TRBD2 (5 bases). This CDR3 contains 14 residues. V was clipped by 7 bases and J by 5 bases, with 17 bases between them. Germline assignment: CDR1 LNHDA and CDR2 SQIVND (reference sequence). In DNA form, the CDR3 reads TGTGCCAGTACCCCGGGCGGAAAGCGGGAGACCCAGTACTTC. Protein: CASTPGGKRETQYF.